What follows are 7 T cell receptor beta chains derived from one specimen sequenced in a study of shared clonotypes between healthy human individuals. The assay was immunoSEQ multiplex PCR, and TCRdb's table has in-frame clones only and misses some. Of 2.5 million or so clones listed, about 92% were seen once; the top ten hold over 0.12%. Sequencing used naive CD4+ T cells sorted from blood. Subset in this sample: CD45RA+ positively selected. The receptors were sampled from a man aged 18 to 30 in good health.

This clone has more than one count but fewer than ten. The CDR3 loop is CASTDRDRGRYQPQHF. The CDR3 DNA is TGTGCCAGTACCGATCGGGACAGGGGGCGGTATCAGCCCCAGCATTTT. The V gene is TRBV19, the J gene TRBJ1-5, with 12 bases identical to TRBD1. Germline V gene data show CDR1 as LNHDA and CDR2 as SQIVND (reference sequence). The CDR3 covers 16 residues. Trimming removed 7 bases from V and 5 bases from J; junction bases left unmatched: 9.

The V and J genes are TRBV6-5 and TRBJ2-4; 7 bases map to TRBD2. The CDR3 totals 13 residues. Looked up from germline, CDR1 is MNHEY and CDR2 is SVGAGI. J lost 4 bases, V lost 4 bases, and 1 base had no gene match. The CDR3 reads CASSFGGKNIQYF. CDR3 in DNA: TGTGCCAGCAGTTTCGGGGGGAAAAACATTCAGTACTTC.

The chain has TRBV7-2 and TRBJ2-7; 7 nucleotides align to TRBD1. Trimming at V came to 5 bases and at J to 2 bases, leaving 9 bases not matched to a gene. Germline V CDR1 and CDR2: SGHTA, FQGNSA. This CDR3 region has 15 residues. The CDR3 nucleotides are TGTGCCAGCAGCCCCGACACAGGGGTCCCCTACGAGCAGTACTTC. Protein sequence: CASSPDTGVPYEQYF.

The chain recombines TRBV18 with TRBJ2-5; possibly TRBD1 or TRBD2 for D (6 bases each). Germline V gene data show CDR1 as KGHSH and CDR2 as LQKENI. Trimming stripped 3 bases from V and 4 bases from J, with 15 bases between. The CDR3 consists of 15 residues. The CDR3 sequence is CASSPFRGLGETQYF. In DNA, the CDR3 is TGTGCCAGCTCACCTTTTCGGGGGCTAGGAGAGACCCAGTACTTC. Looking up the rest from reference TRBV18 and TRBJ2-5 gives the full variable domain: NAGVMQNPRHLVRRRGQEARLRCSPMKGHSHVYWYRQLPEEGLKFMVYLQKENIIDESGMPKERFSAEFPKEGPSILRIQQVVRGDSAAYFCASSPFRGLGETQYFGPGTRLLVL.

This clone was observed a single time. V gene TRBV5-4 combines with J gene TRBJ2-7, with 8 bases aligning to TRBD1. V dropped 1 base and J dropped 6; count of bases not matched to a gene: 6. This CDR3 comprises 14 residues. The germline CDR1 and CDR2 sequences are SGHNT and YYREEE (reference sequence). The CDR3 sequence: CASSLNAQGGEQYF. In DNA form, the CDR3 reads TGTGCCAGCAGCTTGAACGCACAGGGGGGCGAGCAGTACTTC.

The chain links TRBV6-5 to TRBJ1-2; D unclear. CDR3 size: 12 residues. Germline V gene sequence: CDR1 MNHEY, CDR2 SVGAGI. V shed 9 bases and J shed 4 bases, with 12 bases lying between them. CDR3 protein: CASGRVGYGYTF. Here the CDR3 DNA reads TGTGCCAGTGGGAGGGTGGGCTATGGCTACACCTTC.

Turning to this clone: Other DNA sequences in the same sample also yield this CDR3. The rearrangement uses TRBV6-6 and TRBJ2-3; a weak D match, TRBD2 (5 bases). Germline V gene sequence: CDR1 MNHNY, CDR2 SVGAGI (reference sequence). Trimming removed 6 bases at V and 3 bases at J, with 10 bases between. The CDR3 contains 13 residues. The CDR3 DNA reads TGTGCCAGCAGCCTGCCGGGGACAGATACGCAGTATTTT. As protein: CASSLPGTDTQYF.